Included here is one T cell receptor beta chain sequence, with context. What it recognizes is unknown. These data are taken from a study of T cell clones after liver transplantation. Study-wide background: TCRbeta sequencing after a pre-transplant mixed lymphocyte reaction identified graft-donor-reactive clones, later tracked in post-transplant blood. HCV positivity affected three of eight recipients; the rest lacked autoimmune or viral indications. Study-wide results and caveats: Post-transplant, graft-donor-reactive CD4 TCRbeta sequences in blood dropped significantly in most of the 8 subjects. Conclusions were preliminary, with small, heterogeneous patient groups.

Germline assignment: CDR1 SGHRS and CDR2 YFSETQ. With V trimmed by 0 bases and J by 11 bases, 10 bases remained unmatched. The CDR3 covers 14 residues. Profiling relied on immunoSEQ multiplex PCR, and the TCRdb table lists in-frame clones only, not all of them. The sample holds some 80,000 clones; 84% are singletons and the top ten take 2.1%. The input for sequencing was CD4+ T cells from blood, taken roughly 48 months after liver transplant. The sequence derives from a human patient who received a liver transplant. Part of the T cell pool may stem from the graft donor. V is TRBV5-1 and J is TRBJ2-5; the match to TRBD2 covers 7 bases. This CDR3 reads CASSLGVWGLKQYF. Here the CDR3 DNA reads TGCGCCAGCAGCTTGGGGGTCTGGGGACTAAAGCAGTACTTC.